This entry describes one T cell receptor (beta chain). The data are from a study of shared clonotypes between healthy human individuals. Germline assignment: CDR1 MDHEN and CDR2 SYDVKM. There are 14 residues in the CDR3. Trimming took 6 bases from V and 4 from J; bases not matched to a gene: 5. Clones were read by immunoSEQ multiplex PCR, and TCRdb kept only the in-frame ones, dropping some. Here the sample spans about 2.1 million clones, 85% to 95% being singletons. Naive CD8 cells were CD45RO-negative, positively selected for CCR7, excluding terminally differentiated effector memory CD45RA+ cells. The sample consisted of naive CD8+ T cells from PBMCs. The chain couples TRBV28 to TRBJ2-1, with TRBD2 identical over 8 bases. The TCR was taken from a man aged 18 to 30 in good health. Some clones in this sample may be carry-over from other donors' samples. CDR3 sequence: CASSWGTRYNEQFF. The CDR3 DNA sequence: TGTGCCAGCAGCTGGGGGACTAGGTACAATGAGCAGTTCTTC. The whole variable domain, remainder taken from reference TRBV28 and TRBJ2-1, is DVKVTQSSRYLVKRTGEKVFLECVQDMDHENMFWYRQDPGLGLRLIYFSYDVKMKEKGDIPEGYSVSREKKERFSLILESASTNQTSMYLCASSWGTRYNEQFFGPGTRLTVL.